The sequence of this TCR beta chain was determined in a study of T cell responses to AZD1222 COVID-19 vaccine. Investigators merged groups given second doses at roughly 4 or roughly 12 weeks. The repertoire was sequenced with immunoSEQ multiplex PCR; TCRdb's copy has only in-frame clones and lacks some. The repertoire holds roughly 140,000 clones, 75% to 90% seen once, with approximately 9% in the top ten. The study, taken as a whole, reports: Vaccine-associated CD4 TCRs ranged over spike, dominating at 160-218 and 743-854. Researchers took repertoire samples only after the peak T cell response had come.

Worth noting for this clone: No antigen is known for it.

This TCR was recovered from an adult who received the AZD1222 COVID-19 vaccine. The sequencing used peripheral blood, collected 28 days after the second AZD1222 dose.

CDR3 sequence: CASSGRSLGPQHF. DNA of the CDR3: TGTGCCAGCAGTGGGAGATCGCTTGGGCCCCAGCATTTT. The chain recombines TRBV12-3 or TRBV12-4 with TRBJ1-5; D gene unclear. The germline V and J ends were trimmed by 5 bases and 9 bases, with 14 bases remaining between them. The CDR3 consists of 13 residues.